This T cell receptor (beta chain) was sequenced for a study of regulatory T cells in long-lasting Graves disease. Both iRepertoire HTBI primers and Arm-PCR of CDR3 regions were used to build the TCR beta libraries. Using its own MiXCR run on the multiplex PCR reads, TCRdb lists one record per CDR3 protein. The data contain around 400,000 distinct CDR3 sequences, 23% of them singletons. This clonotype was seen ten or more times. Described time point: persistent/refractory GD, antithyroid drugs over 5 years with positive TRAb. The TCR library was prepared using RNA isolated from PBMCs. Looked up from germline, CDR1 is SNHLY and CDR2 is FYNNEI. Trimming removed 2 bases from V and 4 bases from J, with 9 bases in between. The CDR3 sequence is 14 residues long.

Sample: peripheral blood mononuclear cells (PBMCs), taken when the disease was refractory, from a patient treated with antithyroid drugs. This clonotype was sampled from a female donor with Graves disease. V usage is TRBV2 and J usage is TRBJ1-5; possible D gene TRBD1, 5 bases. The CDR3: CASSEREGNQPQHF. CDR3 nucleotides: TGTGCCAGCAGTGAACGGGAGGGGAATCAGCCCCAGCATTTT.